The clone carrying this T cell receptor beta chain was picked up a small number of times. What it binds is unknown. Clones were sequenced by immunoSEQ multiplex PCR, and TCRdb holds only the in-frame ones, with some missing. The sample has about 160,000 clones, around 93% seen once; the top ten hold approximately 1.9%. The CDR3 length is 12 residues. Trimming shortened V by 10 bases and J by 5 bases, and 14 bases separated the two germline ends. Germline V gene sequence: CDR1 MDHEN, CDR2 SYDVKM. The data belong to a study of T cell responses to AZD1222 COVID-19 vaccine. Study-wide findings and caveats: Most donors were white British, females outnumbered males, and clonal diversity was possibly underestimated. There were vaccine-associated CD4 TCRs across spike, dominant at 160-218 and 743-854. It was only six AZD1222 recipients who were seropositive at baseline.

Here the sequenced sample was peripheral blood, taken on day 0 of AZD1222 vaccination. This clonotype was sampled from an adult in good health. The V gene is TRBV28, the J gene TRBJ1-1; D gene unclear. The CDR3 loop is CATPKGQTEAFF. CDR3 nucleotides: TGTGCCACCCCGAAAGGTCAGACTGAAGCTTTCTTT.